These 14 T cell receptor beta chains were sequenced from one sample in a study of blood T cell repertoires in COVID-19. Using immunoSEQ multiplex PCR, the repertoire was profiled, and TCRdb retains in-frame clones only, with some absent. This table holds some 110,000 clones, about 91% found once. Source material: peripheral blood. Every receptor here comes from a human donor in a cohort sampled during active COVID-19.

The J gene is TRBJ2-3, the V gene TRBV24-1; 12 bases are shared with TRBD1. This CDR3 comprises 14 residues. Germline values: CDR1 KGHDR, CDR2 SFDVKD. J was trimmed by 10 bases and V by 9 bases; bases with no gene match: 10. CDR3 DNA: TGTGCCACCGGGACAGGGGGCCACCACCAGGCGCAGTATTTT. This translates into CATGTGGHHQAQYF.

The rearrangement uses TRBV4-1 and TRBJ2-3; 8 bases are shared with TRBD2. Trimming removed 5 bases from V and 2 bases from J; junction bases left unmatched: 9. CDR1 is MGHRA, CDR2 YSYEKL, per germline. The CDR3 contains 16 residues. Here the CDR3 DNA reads TGCGCCAGCAGCGACCTACTAGCGGAGATCACAGATACGCAGTATTTT. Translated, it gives CASSDLLAEITDTQYF.

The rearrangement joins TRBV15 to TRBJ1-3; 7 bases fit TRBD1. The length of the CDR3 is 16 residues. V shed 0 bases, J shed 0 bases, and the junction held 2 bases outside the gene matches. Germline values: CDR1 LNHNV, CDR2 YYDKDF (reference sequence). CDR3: CATSREGGFSGNTIYF. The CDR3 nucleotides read TGTGCCACCAGCAGAGAAGGGGGCTTCTCTGGAAACACCATATATTTT.

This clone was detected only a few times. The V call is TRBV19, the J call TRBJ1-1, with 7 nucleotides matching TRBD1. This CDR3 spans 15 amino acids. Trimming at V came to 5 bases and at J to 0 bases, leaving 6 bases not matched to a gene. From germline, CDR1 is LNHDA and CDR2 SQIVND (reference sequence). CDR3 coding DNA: TGTGCCAGTAGTCCATTAACAGGGGTGAACACTGAAGCTTTCTTT. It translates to CASSPLTGVNTEAFF.

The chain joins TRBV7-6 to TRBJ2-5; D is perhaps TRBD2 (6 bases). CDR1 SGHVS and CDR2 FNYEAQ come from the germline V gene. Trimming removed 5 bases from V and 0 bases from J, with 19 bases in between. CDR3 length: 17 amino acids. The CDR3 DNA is TGTGCCAGCAGCCCGGCCCTTGGGGGGAACCACCAAGAGACCCAGTACTTC. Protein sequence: CASSPALGGNHQETQYF.

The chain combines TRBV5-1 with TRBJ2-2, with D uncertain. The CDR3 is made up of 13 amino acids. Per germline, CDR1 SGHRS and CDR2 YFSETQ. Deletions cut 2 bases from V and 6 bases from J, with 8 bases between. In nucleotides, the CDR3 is TGCGCCAGCAGCTTTAGTTCCCCCGGGGAGCTGTTTTTT. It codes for CASSFSSPGELFF. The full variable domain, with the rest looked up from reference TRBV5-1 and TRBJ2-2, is KAGVTQTPRYLIKTRGQQVTLSCSPISGHRSVSWYQQTPGQGLQFLFEYFSETQRNKGNFPGRFSGRQFSNSRSEMNVSTLELGDSALYLCASSFSSPGELFFGEGSRLTVL.

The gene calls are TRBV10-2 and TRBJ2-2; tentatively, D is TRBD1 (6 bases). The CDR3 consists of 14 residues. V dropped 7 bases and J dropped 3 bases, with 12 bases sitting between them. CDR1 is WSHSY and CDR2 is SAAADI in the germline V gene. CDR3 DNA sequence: TGCGCCAGCAAAAACGCAGGGGACACCGGGGAGCTGTTTTTT. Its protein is CASKNAGDTGELFF.

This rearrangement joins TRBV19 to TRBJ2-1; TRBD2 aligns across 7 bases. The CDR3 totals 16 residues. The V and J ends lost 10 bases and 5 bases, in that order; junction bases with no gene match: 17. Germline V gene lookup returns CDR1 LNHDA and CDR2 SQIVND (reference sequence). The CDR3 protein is CATTGLGGIINNEQFF. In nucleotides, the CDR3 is TGTGCCACCACCGGCCTCGGGGGGATTATAAACAATGAGCAGTTCTTC.

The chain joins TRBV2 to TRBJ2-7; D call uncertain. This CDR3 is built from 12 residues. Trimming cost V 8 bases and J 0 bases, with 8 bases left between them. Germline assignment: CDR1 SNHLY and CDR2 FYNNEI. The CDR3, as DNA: TGTGCCAGCCTAACAGCCTCCTACGAGCAGTACTTC. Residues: CASLTASYEQYF.

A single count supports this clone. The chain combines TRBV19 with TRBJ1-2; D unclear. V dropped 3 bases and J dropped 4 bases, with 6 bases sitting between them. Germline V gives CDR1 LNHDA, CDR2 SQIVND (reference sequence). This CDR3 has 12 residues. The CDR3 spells CASSMPVYGYTF. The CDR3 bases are TGTGCCAGTAGTATGCCAGTCTATGGCTACACCTTC.

The CDR3 is CAITRTSGRYSYNEQFF. In DNA, the CDR3 is TGTGCCATCACTAGGACTAGCGGGAGGTACTCCTACAATGAGCAGTTCTTC. This sequence joins TRBV28 and TRBJ2-1; 14 nucleotides match TRBD2. The CDR3 runs 17 residues. Germline CDR1 MDHEN, CDR2 SYDVKM. Losses at the gene ends were 10 bases for V and 0 bases for J; bases not matched to a gene: 8.

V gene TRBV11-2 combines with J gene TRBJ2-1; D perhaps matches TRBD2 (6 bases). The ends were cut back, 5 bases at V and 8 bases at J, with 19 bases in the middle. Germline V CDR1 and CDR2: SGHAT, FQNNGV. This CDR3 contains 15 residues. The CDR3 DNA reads TGTGCCAGCAGCCTACCTAGCGACCCTCAAGATGAGCAGTTCTTC. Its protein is CASSLPSDPQDEQFF.

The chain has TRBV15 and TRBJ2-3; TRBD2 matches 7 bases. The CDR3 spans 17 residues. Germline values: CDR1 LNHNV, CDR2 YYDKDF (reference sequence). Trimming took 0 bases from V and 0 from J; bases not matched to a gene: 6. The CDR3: CATSRDPAGSSTDTQYF. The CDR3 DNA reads TGTGCCACCAGCAGAGATCCAGCGGGGTCTAGCACAGATACGCAGTATTTT.

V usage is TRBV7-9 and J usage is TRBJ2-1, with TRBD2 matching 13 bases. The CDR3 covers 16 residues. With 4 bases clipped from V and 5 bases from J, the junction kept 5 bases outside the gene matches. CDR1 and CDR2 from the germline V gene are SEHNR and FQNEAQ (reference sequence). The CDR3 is CASSSGLAGLNNEQFF. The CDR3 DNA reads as TGTGCCAGCAGCTCGGGACTAGCGGGGTTGAACAATGAGCAGTTCTTC.